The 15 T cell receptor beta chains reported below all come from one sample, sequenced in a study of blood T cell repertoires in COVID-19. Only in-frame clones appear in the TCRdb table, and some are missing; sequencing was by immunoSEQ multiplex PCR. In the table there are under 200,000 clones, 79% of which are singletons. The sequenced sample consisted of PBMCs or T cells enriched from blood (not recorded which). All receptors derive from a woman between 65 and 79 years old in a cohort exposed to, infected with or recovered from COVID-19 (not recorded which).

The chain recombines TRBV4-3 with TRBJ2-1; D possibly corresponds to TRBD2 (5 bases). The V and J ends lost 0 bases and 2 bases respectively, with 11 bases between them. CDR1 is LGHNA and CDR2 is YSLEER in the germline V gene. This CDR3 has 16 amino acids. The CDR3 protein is CASSQDLAGTYNEQFF. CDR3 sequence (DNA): TGCGCCAGCAGCCAAGATCTTGCCGGGACCTACAATGAGCAGTTCTTC.

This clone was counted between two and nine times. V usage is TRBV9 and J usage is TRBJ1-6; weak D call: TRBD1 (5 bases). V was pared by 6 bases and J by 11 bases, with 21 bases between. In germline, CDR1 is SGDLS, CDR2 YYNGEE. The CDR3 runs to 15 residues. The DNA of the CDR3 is TGTGCCAGCACCACCTCCCCCACTCCGGGGGCACCCCTCCACTTT. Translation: CASTTSPTPGAPLHF.

CDR3 protein: CASSPGRGGNEKLFF. The DNA of the CDR3 is TGTGCCAGCAGTCCCGGGCGGGGGGGTAATGAAAAACTGTTTTTT. The chain joins TRBV28 to TRBJ1-4, with D possibly matching TRBD1 (5 bases). V dropped 5 bases and J dropped 4 bases, with 14 bases sitting between them. Germline V gives CDR1 MDHEN, CDR2 SYDVKM. This CDR3 has 15 amino acids.

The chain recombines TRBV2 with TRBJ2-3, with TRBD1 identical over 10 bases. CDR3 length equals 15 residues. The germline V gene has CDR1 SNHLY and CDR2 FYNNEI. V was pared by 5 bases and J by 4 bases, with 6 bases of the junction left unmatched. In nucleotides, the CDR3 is TGTGCCAGCAGTTACTCCGGGACAGGGGCAGATACGCAGTATTTT. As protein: CASSYSGTGADTQYF.

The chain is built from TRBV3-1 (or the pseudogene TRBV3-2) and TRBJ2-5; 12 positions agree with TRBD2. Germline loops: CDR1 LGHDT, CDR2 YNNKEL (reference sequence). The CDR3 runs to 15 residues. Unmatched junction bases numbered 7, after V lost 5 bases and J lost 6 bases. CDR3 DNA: TGTGCCAGCAGCTCAGCTAGCGGGAGGGGGAAGACCCAGTACTTC. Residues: CASSSASGRGKTQYF.

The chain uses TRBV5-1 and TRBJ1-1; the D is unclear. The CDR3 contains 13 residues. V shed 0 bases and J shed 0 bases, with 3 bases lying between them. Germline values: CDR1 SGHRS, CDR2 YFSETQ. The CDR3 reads CASSLDMNTEAFF. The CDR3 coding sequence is TGCGCCAGCAGCTTGGACATGAACACTGAAGCTTTCTTT.

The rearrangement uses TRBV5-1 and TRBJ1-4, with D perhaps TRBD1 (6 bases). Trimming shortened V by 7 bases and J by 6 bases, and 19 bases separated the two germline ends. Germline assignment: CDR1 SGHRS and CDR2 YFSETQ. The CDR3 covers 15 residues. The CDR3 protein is CASCRDNPGDEKLFF. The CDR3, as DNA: TGCGCCAGCTGCCGGGACAATCCTGGGGATGAAAAACTGTTTTTT.

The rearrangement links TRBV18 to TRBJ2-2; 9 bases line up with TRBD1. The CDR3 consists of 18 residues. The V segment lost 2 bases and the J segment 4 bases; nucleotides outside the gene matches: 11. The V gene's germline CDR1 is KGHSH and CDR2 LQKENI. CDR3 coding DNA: TGTGCCAGCTCACCATCGGGACAGGGAAGTTATGGCACCGGGGAGCTGTTTTTT. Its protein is CASSPSGQGSYGTGELFF.

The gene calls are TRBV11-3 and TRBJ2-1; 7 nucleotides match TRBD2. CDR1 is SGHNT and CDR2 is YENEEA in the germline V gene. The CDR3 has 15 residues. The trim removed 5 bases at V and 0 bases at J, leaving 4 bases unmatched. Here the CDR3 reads CASSATGGSYNEQFF. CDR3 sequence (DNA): TGTGCCAGCAGCGCCACGGGGGGCTCCTACAATGAGCAGTTCTTC.

The CDR3 region is CASSIGGTANYGYTF. CDR3 in DNA: TGTGCCAGCAGTATCGGAGGGACAGCTAACTATGGCTACACCTTC. The rearrangement links TRBV2 to TRBJ1-2; the match to TRBD1 covers 7 bases. The CDR3 runs 15 residues. CDR1 SNHLY and CDR2 FYNNEI come from the germline V gene. Unmatched junction bases numbered 6, after V lost 5 bases and J lost 0 bases.

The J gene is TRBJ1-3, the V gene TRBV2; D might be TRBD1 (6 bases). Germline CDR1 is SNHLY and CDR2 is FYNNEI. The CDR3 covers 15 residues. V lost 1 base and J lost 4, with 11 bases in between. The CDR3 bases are TGTGCCAGCAGTGAAGGGGTCAGGGGAGGAAACACCATATATTTT. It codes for CASSEGVRGGNTIYF.

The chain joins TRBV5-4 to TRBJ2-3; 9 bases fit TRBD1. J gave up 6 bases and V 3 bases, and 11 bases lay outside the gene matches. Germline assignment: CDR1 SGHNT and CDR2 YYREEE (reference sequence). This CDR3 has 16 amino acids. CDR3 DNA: TGTGCCAGCAGCTGGGTTGGGACAGGGTTTAGTGATACGCAGTATTTT. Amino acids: CASSWVGTGFSDTQYF.

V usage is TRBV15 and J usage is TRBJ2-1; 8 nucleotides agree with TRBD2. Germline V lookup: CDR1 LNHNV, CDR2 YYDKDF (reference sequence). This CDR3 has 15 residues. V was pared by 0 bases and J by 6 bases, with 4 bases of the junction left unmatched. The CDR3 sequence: CATSRDLGTSNEQFF. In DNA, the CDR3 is TGTGCCACCAGCAGAGATTTAGGGACTAGCAATGAGCAGTTCTTC.

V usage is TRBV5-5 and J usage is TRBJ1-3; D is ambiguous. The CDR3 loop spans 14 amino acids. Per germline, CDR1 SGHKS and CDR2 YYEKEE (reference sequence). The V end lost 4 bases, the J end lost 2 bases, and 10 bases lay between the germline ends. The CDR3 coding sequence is TGTGCCAGCAGCCAGACACCGACTGGAAACACCATATATTTT. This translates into CASSQTPTGNTIYF.

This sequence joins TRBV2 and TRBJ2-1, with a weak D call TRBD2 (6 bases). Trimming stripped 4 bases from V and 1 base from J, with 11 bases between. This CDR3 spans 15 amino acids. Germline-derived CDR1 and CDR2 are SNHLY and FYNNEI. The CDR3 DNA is TGTGCCAGCAGTGCGGAGGGGCTTTCCTACAATGAGCAGTTCTTC. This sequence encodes CASSAEGLSYNEQFF.